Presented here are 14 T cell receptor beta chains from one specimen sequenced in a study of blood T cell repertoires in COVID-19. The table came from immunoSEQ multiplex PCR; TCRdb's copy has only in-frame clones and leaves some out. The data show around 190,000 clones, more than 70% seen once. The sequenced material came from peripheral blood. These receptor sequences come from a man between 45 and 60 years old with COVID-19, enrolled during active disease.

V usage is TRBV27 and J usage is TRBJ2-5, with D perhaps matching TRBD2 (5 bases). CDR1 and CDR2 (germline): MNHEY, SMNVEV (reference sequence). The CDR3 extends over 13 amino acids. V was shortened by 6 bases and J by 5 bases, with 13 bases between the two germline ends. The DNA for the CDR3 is TGTGCCAGCAGCTCCTCTTGGAGGGAGACCCAGTACTTC. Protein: CASSSSWRETQYF.

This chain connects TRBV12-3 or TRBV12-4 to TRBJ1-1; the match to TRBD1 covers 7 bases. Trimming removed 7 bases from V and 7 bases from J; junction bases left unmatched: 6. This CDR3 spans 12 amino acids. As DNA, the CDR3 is TGTGCCAGCAACTCCAGGGGGGTTGAAGCTTTCTTT. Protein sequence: CASNSRGVEAFF.

CDR3 residues: CASSLVGSSQHF. CDR3 nucleotides: TGTGCCAGCAGCTTAGTCGGGTCGTCCCAGCATTTT. The chain recombines TRBV7-2 with TRBJ1-5, with no clear D. Between the trimmed V and J ends, which lost 1 base and 11 bases, there was a span of 9 bases. The length of the CDR3 is 12 residues. Germline lookup yields CDR1 SGHTA and CDR2 FQGNSA.

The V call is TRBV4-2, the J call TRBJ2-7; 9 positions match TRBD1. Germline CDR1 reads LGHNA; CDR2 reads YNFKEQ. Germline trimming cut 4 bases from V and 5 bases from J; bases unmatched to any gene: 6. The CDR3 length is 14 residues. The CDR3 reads CASSRGDRAHEQYF. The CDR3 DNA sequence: TGTGCCAGCAGCCGAGGGGACAGGGCCCACGAGCAGTACTTC.

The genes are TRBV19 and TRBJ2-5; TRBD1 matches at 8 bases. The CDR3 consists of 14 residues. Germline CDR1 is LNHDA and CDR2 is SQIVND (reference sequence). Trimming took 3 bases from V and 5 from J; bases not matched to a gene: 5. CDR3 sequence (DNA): TGTGCCAGTAGTATGGGACAGGATGGGGAGACCCAGTACTTC. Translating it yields CASSMGQDGETQYF.

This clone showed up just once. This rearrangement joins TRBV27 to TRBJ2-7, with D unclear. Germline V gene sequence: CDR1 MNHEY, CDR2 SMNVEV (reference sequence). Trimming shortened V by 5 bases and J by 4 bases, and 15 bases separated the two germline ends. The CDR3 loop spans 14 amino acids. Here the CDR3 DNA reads TGTGCCAGCAGTCTCCTTTTTGGAGCTTACGAGCAGTACTTC. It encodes CASSLLFGAYEQYF.

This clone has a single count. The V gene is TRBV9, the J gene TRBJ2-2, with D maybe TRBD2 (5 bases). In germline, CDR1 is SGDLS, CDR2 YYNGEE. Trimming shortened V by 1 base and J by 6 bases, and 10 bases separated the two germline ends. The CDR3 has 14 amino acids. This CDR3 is CASSVTGTPGELFF. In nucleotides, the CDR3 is TGTGCCAGCAGCGTAACGGGAACACCCGGGGAGCTGTTTTTT.

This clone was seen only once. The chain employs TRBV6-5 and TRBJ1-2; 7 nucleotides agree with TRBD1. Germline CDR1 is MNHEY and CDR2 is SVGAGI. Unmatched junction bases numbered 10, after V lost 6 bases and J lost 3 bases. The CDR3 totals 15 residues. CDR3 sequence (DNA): TGTGCCAGCAGACTTTCGGACAGGCGAGACTATGGCTACACCTTC. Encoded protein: CASRLSDRRDYGYTF.

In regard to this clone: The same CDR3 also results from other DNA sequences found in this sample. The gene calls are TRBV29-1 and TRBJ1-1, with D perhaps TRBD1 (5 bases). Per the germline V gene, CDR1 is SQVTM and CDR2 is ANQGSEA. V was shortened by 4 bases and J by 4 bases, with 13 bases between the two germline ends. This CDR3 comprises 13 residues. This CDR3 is CSVVIQGGTEAFF. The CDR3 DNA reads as TGCAGCGTTGTTATCCAGGGTGGCACTGAAGCTTTCTTT.

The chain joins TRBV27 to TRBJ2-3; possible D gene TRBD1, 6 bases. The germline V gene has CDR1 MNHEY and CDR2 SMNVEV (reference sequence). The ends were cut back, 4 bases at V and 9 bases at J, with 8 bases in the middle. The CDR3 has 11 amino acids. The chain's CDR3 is CASSYGQTQYF. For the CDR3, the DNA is TGTGCCAGCAGTTATGGACAGACGCAGTATTTT.

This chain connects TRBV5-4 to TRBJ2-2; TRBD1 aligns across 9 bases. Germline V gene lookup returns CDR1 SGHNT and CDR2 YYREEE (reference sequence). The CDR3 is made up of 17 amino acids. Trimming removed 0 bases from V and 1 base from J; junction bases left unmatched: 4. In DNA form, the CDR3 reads TGTGCCAGCAGCTTGGGGGGGACAGGGATGAACACCGGGGAGCTGTTTTTT. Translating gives CASSLGGTGMNTGELFF. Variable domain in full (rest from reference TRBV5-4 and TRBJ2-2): ETGVTQSPTHLIKTRGQQVTLRCSSQSGHNTVSWYQQALGQGPQFIFQYYREEENGRGNFPPRFSGLQFPNYSSELNVNALELDDSALYLCASSLGGTGMNTGELFFGEGSRLTVL.

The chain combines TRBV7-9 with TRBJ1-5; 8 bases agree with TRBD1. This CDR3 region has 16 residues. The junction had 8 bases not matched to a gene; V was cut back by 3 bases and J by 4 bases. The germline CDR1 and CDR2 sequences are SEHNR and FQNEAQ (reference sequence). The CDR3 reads CASSFSGGRGNQPQHF. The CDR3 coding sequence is TGTGCCAGCAGCTTTTCAGGGGGCAGGGGGAATCAGCCCCAGCATTTT.

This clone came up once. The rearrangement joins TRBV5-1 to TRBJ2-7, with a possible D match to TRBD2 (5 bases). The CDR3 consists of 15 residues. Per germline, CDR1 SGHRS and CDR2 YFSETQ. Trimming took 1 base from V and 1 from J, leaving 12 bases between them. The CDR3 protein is CASSLYASGSYEQYF. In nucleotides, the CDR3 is TGCGCCAGCAGCTTGTATGCCAGCGGTTCCTACGAGCAGTACTTC. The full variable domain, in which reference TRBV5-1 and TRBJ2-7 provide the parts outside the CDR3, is KAGVTQTPRYLIKTRGQQVTLSCSPISGHRSVSWYQQTPGQGLQFLFEYFSETQRNKGNFPGRFSGRQFSNSRSEMNVSTLELGDSALYLCASSLYASGSYEQYFGPGTRLTVT.

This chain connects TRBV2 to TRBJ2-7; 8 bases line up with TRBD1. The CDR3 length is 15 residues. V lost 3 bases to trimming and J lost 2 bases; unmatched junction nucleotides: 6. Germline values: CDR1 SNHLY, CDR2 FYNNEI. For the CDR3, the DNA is TGTGCCAGCAGTGATCGGCAGGGGGCTACCTACGAGCAGTACTTC. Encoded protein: CASSDRQGATYEQYF.